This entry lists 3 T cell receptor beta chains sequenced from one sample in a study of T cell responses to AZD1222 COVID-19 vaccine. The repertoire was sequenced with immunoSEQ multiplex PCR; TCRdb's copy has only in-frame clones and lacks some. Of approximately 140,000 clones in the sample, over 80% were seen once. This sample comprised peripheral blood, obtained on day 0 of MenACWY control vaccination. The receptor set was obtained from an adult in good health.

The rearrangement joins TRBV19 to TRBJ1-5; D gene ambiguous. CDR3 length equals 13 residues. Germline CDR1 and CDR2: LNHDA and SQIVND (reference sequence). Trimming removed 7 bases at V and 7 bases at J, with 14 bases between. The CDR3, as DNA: TGTGCCAGTACCGCCCGGTCCTCCCAGCCCCAGCATTTT. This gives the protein CASTARSSQPQHF.

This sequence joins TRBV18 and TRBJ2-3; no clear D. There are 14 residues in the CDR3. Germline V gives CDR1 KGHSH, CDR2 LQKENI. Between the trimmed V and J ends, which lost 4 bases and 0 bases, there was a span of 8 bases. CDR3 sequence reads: CASSRTASTDTQYF. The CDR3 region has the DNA TGTGCCAGCTCACGCACGGCTAGCACAGATACGCAGTATTTT.

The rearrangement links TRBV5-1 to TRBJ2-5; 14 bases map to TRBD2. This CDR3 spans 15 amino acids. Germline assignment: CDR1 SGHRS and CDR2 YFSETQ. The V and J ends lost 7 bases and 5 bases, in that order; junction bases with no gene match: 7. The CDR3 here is CASVTSGGAGETQYF. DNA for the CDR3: TGCGCCAGCGTGACTAGCGGGGGGGCCGGGGAGACCCAGTACTTC.